One sample yielded the 4 T cell receptor beta chains listed below, sequenced in a study of vaccination and CD4 T cells after COVID-19. Time point noted: late sampling 161 to 241 days after vaccination in a few convalescent patients. Treatment here: roughly ten-day PBMC culture with coronavirus spike peptide pools or control peptides (ViraFEST assay). Cultured CD4+ T-cell DNA underwent Oncomine TCR Beta short-read sequencing. TCRdb ran MiXCR on the PCR reads and lists one entry per CDR3 protein. Of about 23,000 distinct CDR3 sequences listed, 30% to 35% are singletons. No antigen has been assigned to these receptors. Sample: CD4+ T cells from blood, cultured in vitro, taken about 7 months after SARS-CoV-2 vaccination. The receptors here all came from a human donor who had recovered from COVID-19.

The chain carries TRBV20-1 and TRBJ2-3; 7 positions match TRBD2. V lost 2 bases and J lost 6; bases outside the gene matches: 11. Germline lookup yields CDR1 DFQATT and CDR2 SNEGSKA (reference sequence). This CDR3 has 15 amino acids. CDR3: CSARRPSGAADTQYF. The CDR3 DNA sequence: TGCAGTGCTAGAAGGCCTAGCGGAGCGGCGGATACGCAGTATTTT.

This clonotype was observed a few times. The chain carries TRBV6-5 and TRBJ2-5; maybe TRBD2 (7 bases). The germline CDR1 and CDR2 sequences are MNHEY and SVGAGI. There are 15 residues in the CDR3. V shed 4 bases and J shed 5 bases, with 17 bases lying between them. This chain's CDR3 is CASSSGRGARETQYF. DNA of the CDR3: TGTGCCAGCAGTTCTGGGAGGGGGGCACGGGAGACCCAGTACTTC.

The rearrangement links TRBV7-6 to TRBJ2-1; D might be TRBD2 (6 bases). Between the trimmed V and J ends, which lost 7 bases and 4 bases, there was a span of 23 bases. Germline values: CDR1 SGHVS, CDR2 FNYEAQ. This CDR3 spans 17 amino acids. CDR3 residues: CASTRGSGGPIYNEQFF. The CDR3 coding sequence is TGTGCCAGCACCCGGGGTAGCGGAGGACCTATTTACAATGAGCAGTTCTTC. Based on the CDR3 plus reference TRBV7-6 and TRBJ2-1, the full variable domain is GAGVSQSPRYKVTKRGQDVALRCDPISGHVSLYWYRQALGQGPEFLTYFNYEAQQDKSGLPNDRFSAERPEGSISTLTIQRTEQRDSAMYRCASTRGSGGPIYNEQFFGPGTRLTVL.

This clonotype was counted between two and nine times. V is TRBV10-3 and J is TRBJ2-5; 12 bases map to TRBD2. The CDR3 contains 15 residues. Per germline, CDR1 ENHRY and CDR2 SYGVKD. After removal of 4 bases from V and 5 bases from J, the junction contained 5 bases not matched to a gene. The CDR3 DNA is TGTGCCATCAGTGGGACTAGCGGGATTGGGGAGACCCAGTACTTC. Translating it yields CAISGTSGIGETQYF.